The clone carrying this T cell receptor (beta chain) was observed a few times. Its antigen remains unknown. From germline, CDR1 is SGDLS and CDR2 YYNGEE. Trimming took 0 bases from V and 5 from J, leaving 9 bases between them. The CDR3 extends over 14 amino acids. Up to 2 ug genomic DNA was used for TCRB CDR3 amplification. Measured with immunoSEQ multiplex PCR; TCRdb has only the in-frame clones, and not every one. The sample has 65,000 to 90,000 clones; over 75% are singletons. These data belong to a study of glioma-infiltrating T cells after dendritic cell vaccination. On the study more broadly: Between about 2002 and 2013, patients got autologous tumor lysate-pulsed dendritic cell vaccines. The vaccine used monocyte-derived dendritic cells pulsed overnight with autologous tumor lysate. Study-wide results and limits: Few patients contributed both blood and tumor specimens.

The sequencing used blood, collected before dendritic cell vaccination. This chain uses TRBV9 with TRBJ2-1; no definite D call. The clonotype was recovered from a human donor with glioblastoma. The CDR3 nucleotides read TGTGCCAGCAGCGTAGACCCCAGGCACAATGAGCAGTTCTTC. This gives the protein CASSVDPRHNEQFF.